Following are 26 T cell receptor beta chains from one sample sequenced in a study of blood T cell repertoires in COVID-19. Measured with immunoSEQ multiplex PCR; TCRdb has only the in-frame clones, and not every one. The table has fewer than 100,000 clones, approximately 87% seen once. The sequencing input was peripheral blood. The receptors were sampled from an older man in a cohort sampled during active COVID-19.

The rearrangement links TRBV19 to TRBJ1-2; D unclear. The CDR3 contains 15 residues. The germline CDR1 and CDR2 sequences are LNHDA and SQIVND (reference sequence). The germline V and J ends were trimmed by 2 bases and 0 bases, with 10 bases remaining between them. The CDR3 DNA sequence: TGTGCCAGTAGTATACGAGGGAGGTCTAACTATGGCTACACCTTC. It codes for CASSIRGRSNYGYTF.

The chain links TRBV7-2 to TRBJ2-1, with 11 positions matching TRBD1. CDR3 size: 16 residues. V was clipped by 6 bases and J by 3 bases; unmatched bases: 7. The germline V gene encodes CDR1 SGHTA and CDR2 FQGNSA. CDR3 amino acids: CASRPPGQGDYNEQFF. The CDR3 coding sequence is TGTGCCAGCAGACCCCCGGGACAGGGGGACTACAATGAGCAGTTCTTC.

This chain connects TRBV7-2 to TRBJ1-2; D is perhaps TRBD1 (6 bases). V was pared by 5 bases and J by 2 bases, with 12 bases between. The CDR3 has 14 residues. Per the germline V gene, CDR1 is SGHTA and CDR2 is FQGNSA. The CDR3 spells CASSPRTENYGYTF. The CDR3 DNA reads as TGTGCCAGCAGCCCGCGGACAGAAAACTATGGCTACACCTTC.

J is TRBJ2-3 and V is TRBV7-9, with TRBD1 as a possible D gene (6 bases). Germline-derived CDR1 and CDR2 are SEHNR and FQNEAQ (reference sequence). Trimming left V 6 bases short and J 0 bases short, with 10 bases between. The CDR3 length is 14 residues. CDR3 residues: CASSTTGSTDTQYF. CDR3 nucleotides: TGTGCCAGCAGTACGACAGGAAGCACAGATACGCAGTATTTT.

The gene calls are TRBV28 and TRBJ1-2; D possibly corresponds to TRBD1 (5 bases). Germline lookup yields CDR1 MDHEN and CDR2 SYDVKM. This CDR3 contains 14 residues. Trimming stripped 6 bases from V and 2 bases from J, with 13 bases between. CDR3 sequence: CASSGGDSNYGYTF. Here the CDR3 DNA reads TGTGCCAGCAGCGGGGGGGATTCCAACTATGGCTACACCTTC.

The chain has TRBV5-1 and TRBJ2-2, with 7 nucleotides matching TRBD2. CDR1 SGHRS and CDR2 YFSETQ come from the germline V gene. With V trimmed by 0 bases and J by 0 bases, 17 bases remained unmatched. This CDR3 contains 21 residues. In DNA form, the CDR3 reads TGCGCCAGCAGCTTGGGCCGTAAGGGGAGGGTTTCGCAAACGAACACCGGGGAGCTGTTTTTT. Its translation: CASSLGRKGRVSQTNTGELFF.

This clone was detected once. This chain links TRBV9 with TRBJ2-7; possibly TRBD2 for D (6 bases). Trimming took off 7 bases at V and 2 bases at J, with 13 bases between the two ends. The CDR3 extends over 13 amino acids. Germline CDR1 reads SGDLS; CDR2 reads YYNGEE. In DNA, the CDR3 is TGTGCCAGCGGAGGGTCCTCAACCTACGAGCAGTACTTC. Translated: CASGGSSTYEQYF.

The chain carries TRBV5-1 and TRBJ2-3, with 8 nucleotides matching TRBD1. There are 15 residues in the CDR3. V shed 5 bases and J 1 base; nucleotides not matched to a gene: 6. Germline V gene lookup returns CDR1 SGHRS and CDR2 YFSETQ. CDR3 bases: TGCGCCAGCAGGAGAGGGGGACAGGGCACAGATACGCAGTATTTT. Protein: CASRRGGQGTDTQYF.

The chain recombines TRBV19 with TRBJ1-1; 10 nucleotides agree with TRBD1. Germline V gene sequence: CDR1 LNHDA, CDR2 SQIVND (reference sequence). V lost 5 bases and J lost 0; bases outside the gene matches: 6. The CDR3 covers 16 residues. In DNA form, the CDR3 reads TGTGCCAGTAGTGACAGGACAGGGGGTATGAACACTGAAGCTTTCTTT. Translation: CASSDRTGGMNTEAFF. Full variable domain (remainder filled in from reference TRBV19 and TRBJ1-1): DGGITQSPKYLFRKEGQNVTLSCEQNLNHDAMYWYRQDPGQGLRLIYYSQIVNDFQKGDIAEGYSVSREKKESFPLTVTSAQKNPTAFYLCASSDRTGGMNTEAFFGQGTRLTVV.

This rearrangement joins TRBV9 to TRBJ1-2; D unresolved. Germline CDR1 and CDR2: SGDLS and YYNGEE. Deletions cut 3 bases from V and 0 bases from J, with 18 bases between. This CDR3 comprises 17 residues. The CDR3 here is CASSGRHDITANYGYTF. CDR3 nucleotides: TGTGCCAGCAGCGGCAGACACGACATTACAGCTAACTATGGCTACACCTTC.

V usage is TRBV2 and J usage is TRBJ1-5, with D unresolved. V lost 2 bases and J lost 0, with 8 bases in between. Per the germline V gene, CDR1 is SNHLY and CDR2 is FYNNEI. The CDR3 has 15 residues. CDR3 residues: CASSEQQHSNQPQHF. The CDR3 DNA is TGTGCCAGCAGTGAACAACAGCATAGCAATCAGCCCCAGCATTTT.

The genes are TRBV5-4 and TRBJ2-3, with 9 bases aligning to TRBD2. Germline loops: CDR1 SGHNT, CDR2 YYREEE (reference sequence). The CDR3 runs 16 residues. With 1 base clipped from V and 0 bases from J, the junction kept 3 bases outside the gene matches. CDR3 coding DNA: TGTGCCAGCAGCTTGAGACTAGCGGTTAGCACAGATACGCAGTATTTT. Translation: CASSLRLAVSTDTQYF.

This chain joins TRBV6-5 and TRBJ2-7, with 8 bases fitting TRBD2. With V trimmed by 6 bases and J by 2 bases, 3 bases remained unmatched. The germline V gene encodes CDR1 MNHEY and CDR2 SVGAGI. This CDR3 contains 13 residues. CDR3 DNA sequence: TGTGCCAGCAGAGTCGGGAGGGCCTACGAGCAGTACTTC. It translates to CASRVGRAYEQYF.

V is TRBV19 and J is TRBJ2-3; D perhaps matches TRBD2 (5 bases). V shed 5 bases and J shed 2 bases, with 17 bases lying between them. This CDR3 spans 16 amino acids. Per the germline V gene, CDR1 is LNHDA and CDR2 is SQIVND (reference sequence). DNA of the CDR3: TGTGCCAGTAGTTTACACGGGAAGGGTACCACAGATACGCAGTATTTT. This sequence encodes CASSLHGKGTTDTQYF.

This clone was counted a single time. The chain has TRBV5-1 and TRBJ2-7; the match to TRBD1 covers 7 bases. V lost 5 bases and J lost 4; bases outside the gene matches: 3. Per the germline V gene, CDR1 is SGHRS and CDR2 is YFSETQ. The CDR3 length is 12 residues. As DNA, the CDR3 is TGCGCCAGCAGTTTGACAGGGTACGAGCAGTACGTC. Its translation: CASSLTGYEQYV.

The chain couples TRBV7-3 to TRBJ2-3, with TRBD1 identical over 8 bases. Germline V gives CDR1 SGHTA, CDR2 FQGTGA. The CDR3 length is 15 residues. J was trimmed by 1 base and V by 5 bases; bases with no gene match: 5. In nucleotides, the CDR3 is TGTGCCAGCAGCCGAGGGACAGGCCGCACAGATACGCAGTATTTT. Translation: CASSRGTGRTDTQYF.

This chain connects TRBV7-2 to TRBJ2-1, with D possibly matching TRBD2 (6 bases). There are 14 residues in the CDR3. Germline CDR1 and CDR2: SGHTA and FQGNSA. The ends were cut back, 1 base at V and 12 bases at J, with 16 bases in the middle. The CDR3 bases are TGTGCCAGCAGCTTAGGACTCTCCGGGACTGGGCAGTTCTTC. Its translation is CASSLGLSGTGQFF.

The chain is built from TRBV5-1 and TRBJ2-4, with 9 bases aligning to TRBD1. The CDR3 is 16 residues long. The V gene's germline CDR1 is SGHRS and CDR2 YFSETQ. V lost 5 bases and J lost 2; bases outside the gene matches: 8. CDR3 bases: TGCGCCAGCAGTTCGGCGACAGGGGGAACCAAAAACATTCAGTACTTC. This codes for CASSSATGGTKNIQYF.

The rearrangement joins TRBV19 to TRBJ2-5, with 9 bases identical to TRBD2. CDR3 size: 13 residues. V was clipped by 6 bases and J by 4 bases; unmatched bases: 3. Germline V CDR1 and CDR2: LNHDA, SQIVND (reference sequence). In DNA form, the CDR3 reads TGTGCCAGTAGCATGCGGGGGGGAGAGACCCAGTACTTC. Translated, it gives CASSMRGGETQYF.

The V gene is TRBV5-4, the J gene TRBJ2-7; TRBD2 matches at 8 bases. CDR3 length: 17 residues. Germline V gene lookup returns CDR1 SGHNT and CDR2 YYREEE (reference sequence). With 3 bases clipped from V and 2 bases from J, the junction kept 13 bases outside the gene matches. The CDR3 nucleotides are TGTGCCAGCAGCTCCCATGGGGAGCGGGGGAGCGCCTACGAGCAGTACTTC. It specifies CASSSHGERGSAYEQYF.

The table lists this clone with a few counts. The CDR3, as DNA: TGCGCCAGCAGCCAAGGAGGACTCGGGACAGCATACCGTGGCTACACCTTC. Encoded protein: CASSQGGLGTAYRGYTF. The V call is TRBV4-1, the J call TRBJ1-2, with 7 bases fitting TRBD1. Germline lookup yields CDR1 MGHRA and CDR2 YSYEKL. The CDR3 is made up of 17 amino acids. The J segment lost 7 bases and the V segment lost 1 base, leaving 15 bases of the junction unmatched.

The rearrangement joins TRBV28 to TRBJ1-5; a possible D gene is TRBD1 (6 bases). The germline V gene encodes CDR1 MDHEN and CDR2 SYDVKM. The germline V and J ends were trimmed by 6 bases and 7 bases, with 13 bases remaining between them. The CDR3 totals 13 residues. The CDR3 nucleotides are TGTGCCAGCAGCCAGGGGTTGGGACAGCCCCAGCATTTT. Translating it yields CASSQGLGQPQHF.

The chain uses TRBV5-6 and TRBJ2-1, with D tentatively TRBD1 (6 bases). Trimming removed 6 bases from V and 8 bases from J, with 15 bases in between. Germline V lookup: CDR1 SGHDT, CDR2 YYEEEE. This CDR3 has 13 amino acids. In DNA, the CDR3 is TGTGCCAGCATAATAACAGGGAACTATGAGCAGTTCTTC. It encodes CASIITGNYEQFF.

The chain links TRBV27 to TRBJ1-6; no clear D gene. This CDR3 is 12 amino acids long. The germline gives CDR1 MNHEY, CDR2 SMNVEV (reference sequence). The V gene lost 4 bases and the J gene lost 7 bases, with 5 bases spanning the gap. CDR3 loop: CASSYQNSPLHF. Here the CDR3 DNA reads TGTGCCAGCAGTTATCAGAATTCACCCCTCCACTTT.

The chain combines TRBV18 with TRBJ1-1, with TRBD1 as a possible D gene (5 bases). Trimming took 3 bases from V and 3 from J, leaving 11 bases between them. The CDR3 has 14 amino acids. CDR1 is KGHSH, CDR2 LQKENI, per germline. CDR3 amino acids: CASSPSGGDTEAFF. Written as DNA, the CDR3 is TGTGCCAGCTCACCCTCGGGAGGGGACACTGAAGCTTTCTTT. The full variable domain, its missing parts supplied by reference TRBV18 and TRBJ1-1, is NAGVMQNPRHLVRRRGQEARLRCSPMKGHSHVYWYRQLPEEGLKFMVYLQKENIIDESGMPKERFSAEFPKEGPSILRIQQVVRGDSAAYFCASSPSGGDTEAFFGQGTRLTVV.

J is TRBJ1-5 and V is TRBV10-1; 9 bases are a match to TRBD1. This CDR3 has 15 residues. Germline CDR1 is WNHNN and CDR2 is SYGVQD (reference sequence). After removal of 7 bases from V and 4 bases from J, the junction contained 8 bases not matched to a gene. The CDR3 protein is CASTNRGPGNQPQHF. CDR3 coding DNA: TGCGCCAGCACAAACAGGGGGCCGGGGAATCAGCCCCAGCATTTT.